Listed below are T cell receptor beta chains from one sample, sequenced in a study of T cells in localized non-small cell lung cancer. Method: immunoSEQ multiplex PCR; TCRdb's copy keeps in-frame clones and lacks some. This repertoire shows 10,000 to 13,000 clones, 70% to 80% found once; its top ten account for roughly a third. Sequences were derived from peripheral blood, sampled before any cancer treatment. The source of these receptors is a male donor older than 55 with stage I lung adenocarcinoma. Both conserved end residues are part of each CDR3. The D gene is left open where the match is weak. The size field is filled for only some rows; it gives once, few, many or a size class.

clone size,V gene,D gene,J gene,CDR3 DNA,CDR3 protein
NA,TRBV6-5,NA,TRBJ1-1,TGTGCCAGCAGTTACACCGCGACGGATACCACTGAAGCTTTCTTT,CASSYTATDTTEAFF
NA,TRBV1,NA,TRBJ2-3,TGCACCAGCAGCCAAGAACGAGCAAAAAGCACAGATACGCAGTATTTT,CTSSQERAKSTDTQYF
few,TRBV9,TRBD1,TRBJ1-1,TGTGCCAGCAGCGCACGGGACAGGGCTATGAACACTGAAGCTTTCTTT,CASSARDRAMNTEAFF
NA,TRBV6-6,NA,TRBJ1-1,TGTGCCAGCAGTTACTCGTTAAGGACTGAAGCTTTCTTT,CASSYSLRTEAFF
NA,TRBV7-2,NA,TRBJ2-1,TGTGCCAGCAGCTTAGATATTTCAGGGGCGAACAATGAGCAGTTCTTC,CASSLDISGANNEQFF
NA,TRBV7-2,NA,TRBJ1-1,TGTGCCAGCAGAAACCCACAGGATACAAAAAACCCGAACACTGAAGCTTTCTTT,CASRNPQDTKNPNTEAFF
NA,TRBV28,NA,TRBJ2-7,TGTGCCAGCACCACAGGAGGGGGGGGCTACGAGCAGTACTTC,CASTTGGGGYEQYF
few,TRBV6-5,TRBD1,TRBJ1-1,TGTGCCAGCAGCCAAGACAGGGCGAACACTGAAGCTTTCTTT,CASSQDRANTEAFF
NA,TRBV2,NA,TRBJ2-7,TGTGCCAGCAGTGGTTACTACGAGCAGTACTTC,CASSGYYEQYF
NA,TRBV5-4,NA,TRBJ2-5,TGTGCCAGCAGCGGGGGACGGACGTCTCAAGAGACCCAGTACTTC,CASSGGRTSQETQYF
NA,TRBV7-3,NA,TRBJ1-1,TGTGCCAGCAATTTCATCGTTGACACTGAAGCTTTCTTT,CASNFIVDTEAFF